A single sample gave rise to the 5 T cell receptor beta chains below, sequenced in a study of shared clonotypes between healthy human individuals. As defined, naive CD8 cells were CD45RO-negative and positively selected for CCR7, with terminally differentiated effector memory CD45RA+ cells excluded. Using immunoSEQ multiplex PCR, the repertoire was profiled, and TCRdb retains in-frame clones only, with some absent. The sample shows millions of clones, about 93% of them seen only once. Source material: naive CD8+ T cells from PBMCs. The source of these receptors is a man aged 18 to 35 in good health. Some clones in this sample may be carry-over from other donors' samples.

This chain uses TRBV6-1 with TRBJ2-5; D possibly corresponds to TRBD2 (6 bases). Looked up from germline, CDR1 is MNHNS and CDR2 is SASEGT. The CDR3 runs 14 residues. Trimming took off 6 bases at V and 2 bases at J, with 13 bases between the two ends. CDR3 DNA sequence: TGTGCCAGCAGCGTGCCCCGGGGGCAAGAGACCCAGTACTTC. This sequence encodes CASSVPRGQETQYF.

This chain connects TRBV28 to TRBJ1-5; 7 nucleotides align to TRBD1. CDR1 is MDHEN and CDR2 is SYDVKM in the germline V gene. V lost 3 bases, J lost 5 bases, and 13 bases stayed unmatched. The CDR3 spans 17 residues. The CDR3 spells CASSFGPSTGPYQPQHF. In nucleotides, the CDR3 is TGTGCCAGCAGTTTTGGTCCCTCGACAGGGCCCTATCAGCCCCAGCATTTT.

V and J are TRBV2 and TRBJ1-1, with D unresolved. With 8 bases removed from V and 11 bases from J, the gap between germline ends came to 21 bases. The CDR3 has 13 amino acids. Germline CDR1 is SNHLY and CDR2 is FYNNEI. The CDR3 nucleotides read TGTGCCAGCGACGAGATGCGATCGGCGTTCGCTTTCTTT. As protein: CASDEMRSAFAFF.

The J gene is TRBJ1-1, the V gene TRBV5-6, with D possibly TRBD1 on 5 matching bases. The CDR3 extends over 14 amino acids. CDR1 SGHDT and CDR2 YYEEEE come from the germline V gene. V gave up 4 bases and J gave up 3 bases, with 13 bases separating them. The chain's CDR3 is CASSGGPRDTEAFF. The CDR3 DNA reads TGTGCCAGCAGCGGGGGACCGCGGGACACTGAAGCTTTCTTT. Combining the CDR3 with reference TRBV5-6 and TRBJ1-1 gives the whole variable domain DAGVTQSPTHLIKTRGQQVTLRCSPKSGHDTVSWYQQALGQGPQFIFQYYEEEERQRGNFPDRFSGHQFPNYSSELNVNALLLGDSALYLCASSGGPRDTEAFFGQGTRLTVV.

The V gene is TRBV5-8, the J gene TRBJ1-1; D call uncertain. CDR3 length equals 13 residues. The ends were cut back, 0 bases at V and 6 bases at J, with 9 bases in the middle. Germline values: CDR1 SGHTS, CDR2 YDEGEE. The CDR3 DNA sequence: TGTGCCAGCAGCTTGGGCAGGCGGCCTGAAGCTTTCTTT. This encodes CASSLGRRPEAFF.